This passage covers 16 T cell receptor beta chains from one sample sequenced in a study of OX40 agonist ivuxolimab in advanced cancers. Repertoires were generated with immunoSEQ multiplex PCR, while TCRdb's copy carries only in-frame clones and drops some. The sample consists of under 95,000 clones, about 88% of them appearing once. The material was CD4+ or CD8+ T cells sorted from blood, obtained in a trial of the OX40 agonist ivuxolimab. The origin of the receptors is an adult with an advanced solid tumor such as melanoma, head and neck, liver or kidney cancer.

The CDR3 nucleotides read TGTGCCAGCAGCTTGGGACTAGCGTCAGATACGCAGTATTTT. It yields the protein CASSLGLASDTQYF. The chain joins TRBV11-3 to TRBJ2-3, with 10 bases that match TRBD2. CDR1 is SGHNT and CDR2 is YENEEA in the germline V gene. V lost 3 bases, J lost 4 bases, and 1 base stayed unmatched. This CDR3 is built from 14 residues.

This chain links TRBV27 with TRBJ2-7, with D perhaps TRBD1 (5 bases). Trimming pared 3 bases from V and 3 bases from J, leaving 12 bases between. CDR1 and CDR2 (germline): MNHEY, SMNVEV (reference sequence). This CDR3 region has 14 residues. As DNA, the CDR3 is TGTGCCAGCAGTTTTGGGGCAGGATACTACGAGCAGTACTTC. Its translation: CASSFGAGYYEQYF.

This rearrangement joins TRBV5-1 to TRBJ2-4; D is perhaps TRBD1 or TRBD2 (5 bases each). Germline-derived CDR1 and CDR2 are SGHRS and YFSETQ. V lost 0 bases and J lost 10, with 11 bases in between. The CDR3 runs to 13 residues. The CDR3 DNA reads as TGCGCCAGCAGCTTGGTGGGGGAGAGTATTCAGTACTTC. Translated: CASSLVGESIQYF.

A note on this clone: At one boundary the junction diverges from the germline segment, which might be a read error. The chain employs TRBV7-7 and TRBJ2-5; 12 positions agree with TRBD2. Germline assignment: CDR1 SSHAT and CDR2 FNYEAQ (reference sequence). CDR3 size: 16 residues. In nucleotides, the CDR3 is TGTGCTAGCAGCCGGACTAGCGGGGCTAGCCAAGAGACCCAGTACTTC. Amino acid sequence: CASSRTSGASQETQYF.

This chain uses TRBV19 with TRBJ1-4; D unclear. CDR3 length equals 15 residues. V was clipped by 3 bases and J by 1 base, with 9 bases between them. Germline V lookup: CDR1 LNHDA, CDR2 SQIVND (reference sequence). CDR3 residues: CASSISSGTNEKLFF. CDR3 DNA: TGTGCCAGTAGTATCTCTTCCGGAACTAATGAAAAACTGTTTTTT. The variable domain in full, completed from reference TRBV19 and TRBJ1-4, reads DGGITQSPKYLFRKEGQNVTLSCEQNLNHDAMYWYRQDPGQGLRLIYYSQIVNDFQKGDIAEGYSVSREKKESFPLTVTSAQKNPTAFYLCASSISSGTNEKLFFGSGTQLSVL.

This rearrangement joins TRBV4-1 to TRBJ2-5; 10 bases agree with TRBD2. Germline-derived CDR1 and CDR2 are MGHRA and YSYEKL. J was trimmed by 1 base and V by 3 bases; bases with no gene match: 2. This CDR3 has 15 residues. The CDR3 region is CASSQGLAPQETQYF. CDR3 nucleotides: TGCGCCAGCAGCCAGGGACTAGCGCCCCAAGAGACCCAGTACTTC.

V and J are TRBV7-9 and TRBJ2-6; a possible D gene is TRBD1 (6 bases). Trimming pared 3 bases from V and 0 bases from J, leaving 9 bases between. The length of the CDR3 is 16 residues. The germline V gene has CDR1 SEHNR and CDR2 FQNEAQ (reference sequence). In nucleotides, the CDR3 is TGTGCCAGCAGCTTCTCCAGGGGCTCTGGGGCCAACGTCCTGACTTTC. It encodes CASSFSRGSGANVLTF.

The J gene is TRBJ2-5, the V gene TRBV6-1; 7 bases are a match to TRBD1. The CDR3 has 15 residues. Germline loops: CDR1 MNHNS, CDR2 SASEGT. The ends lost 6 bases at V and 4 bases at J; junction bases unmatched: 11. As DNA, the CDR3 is TGTGCCAGCAGGGCCGACCCCCGGGACAGAGAGACCCAGTACTTC. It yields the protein CASRADPRDRETQYF.

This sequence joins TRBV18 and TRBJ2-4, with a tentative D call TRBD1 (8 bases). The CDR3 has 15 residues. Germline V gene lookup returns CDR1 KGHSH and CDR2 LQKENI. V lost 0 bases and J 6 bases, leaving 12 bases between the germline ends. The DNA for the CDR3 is TGTGCCAGCTCACCACCGAACAGGGGGGGAAACATTCAGTACTTC. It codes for CASSPPNRGGNIQYF.

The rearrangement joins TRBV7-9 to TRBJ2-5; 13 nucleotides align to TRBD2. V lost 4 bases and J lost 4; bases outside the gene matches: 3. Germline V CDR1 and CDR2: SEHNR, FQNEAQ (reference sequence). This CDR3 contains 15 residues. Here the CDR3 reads CASSSRTSGRETQYF. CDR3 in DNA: TGTGCCAGCAGCTCTCGGACTAGCGGGAGAGAGACCCAGTACTTC.

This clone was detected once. The CDR3 loop reads CASSLTSGTNEQYF. DNA of the CDR3: TGTGCCAGCAGCTTAACTAGCGGGACTAACGAGCAGTACTTC. The rearrangement joins TRBV7-9 to TRBJ2-7, with 10 positions matching TRBD2. V lost 2 bases and J lost 5; bases outside the gene matches: 3. Germline assignment: CDR1 SEHNR and CDR2 FQNEAQ (reference sequence). The CDR3 runs 14 residues.

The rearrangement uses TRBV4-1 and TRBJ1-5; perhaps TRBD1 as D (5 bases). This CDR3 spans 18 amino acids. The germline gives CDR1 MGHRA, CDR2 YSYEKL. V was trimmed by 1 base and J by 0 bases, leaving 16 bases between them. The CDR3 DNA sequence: TGCGCCAGCAGCCAAGGACAGATTAGAGGTCGTAGCAATCAGCCCCAGCATTTT. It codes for CASSQGQIRGRSNQPQHF.

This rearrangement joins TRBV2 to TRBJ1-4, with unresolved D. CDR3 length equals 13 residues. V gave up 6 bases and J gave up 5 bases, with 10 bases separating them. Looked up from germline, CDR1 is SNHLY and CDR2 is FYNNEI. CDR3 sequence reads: CASSDGLNEKLFF. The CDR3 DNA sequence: TGTGCCAGCAGCGACGGGTTGAATGAAAAACTGTTTTTT.

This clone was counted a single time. The CDR3 is CASRWGPDENTIYF. The CDR3 DNA is TGCGCCAGCAGATGGGGGCCAGACGAAAACACCATATATTTT. The chain employs TRBV5-1 and TRBJ1-3, with TRBD1 as a possible D gene (6 bases). Germline CDR1 is SGHRS and CDR2 is YFSETQ. This CDR3 has 14 residues. Trimming removed 5 bases from V and 6 bases from J, with 15 bases in between.

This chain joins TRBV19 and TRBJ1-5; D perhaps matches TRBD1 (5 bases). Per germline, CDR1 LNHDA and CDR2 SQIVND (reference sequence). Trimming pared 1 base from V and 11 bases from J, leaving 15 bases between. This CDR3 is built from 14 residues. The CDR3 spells CASSIGNQRGAQHF. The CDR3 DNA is TGTGCCAGTAGTATAGGGAACCAGAGAGGGGCCCAGCATTTT.

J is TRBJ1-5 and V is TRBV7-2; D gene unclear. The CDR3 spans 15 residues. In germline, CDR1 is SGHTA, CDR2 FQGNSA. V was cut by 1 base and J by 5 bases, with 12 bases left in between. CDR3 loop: CASSLGAGSHQPQHF. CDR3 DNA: TGTGCCAGCAGCTTAGGGGCGGGGTCCCATCAGCCCCAGCATTTT.